These 32 T cell receptor beta chains were all obtained from the same sample, sequenced in a study of blood T cell repertoires in COVID-19. The table came from immunoSEQ multiplex PCR; TCRdb's copy has only in-frame clones and leaves some out. The repertoire consists of fewer than 45,000 clones, with 78% occurring once and the leading ten covering around 35%. The source material was peripheral blood. The source of these receptors is a man aged 55 to 70 with acute or convalescent COVID-19.

V is TRBV6-5 and J is TRBJ2-7; maybe TRBD1 (5 bases). The V gene lost 6 bases and the J gene lost 3 bases, with 9 bases spanning the gap. Germline-derived CDR1 and CDR2 are MNHEY and SVGAGI. This CDR3 region has 12 residues. CDR3 bases: TGTGCCAGCAGGGACACCTACTACGAGCAGTACTTC. Translated, it gives CASRDTYYEQYF.

The chain links TRBV4-2 to TRBJ2-5; D may be TRBD2 (5 bases). This CDR3 comprises 16 residues. Deletions cut 4 bases from V and 4 bases from J, with 19 bases between. Germline V gene data show CDR1 as LGHNA and CDR2 as YNFKEQ. CDR3 nucleotides: TGTGCCAGCAGCCCCGGTAGAGGCAACGGAGGAGAGACCCAGTACTTC. This gives the protein CASSPGRGNGGETQYF.

This clone was observed a handful of times. The chain combines TRBV28 with TRBJ2-5, with D perhaps matching TRBD1 (5 bases). V shed 4 bases and J shed 5 bases, with 11 bases lying between them. Germline values: CDR1 MDHEN, CDR2 SYDVKM. This CDR3 has 13 residues. The CDR3 sequence is CASSSGLGETQYF. The CDR3 region has the DNA TGTGCCAGCAGTTCAGGGTTGGGGGAGACCCAGTACTTC.

The rearrangement joins TRBV3-1 (or the pseudogene TRBV3-2) to TRBJ1-2, with TRBD1 as a possible D gene (6 bases). Germline V lookup: CDR1 LGHDT, CDR2 YNNKEL (reference sequence). Trimming took off 0 bases at V and 0 bases at J, with 11 bases between the two ends. The CDR3 loop spans 16 amino acids. The CDR3 coding sequence is TGTGCCAGCAGCCAAGATCCGGCAGGGGCTAACTATGGCTACACCTTC. Residues: CASSQDPAGANYGYTF.

V gene TRBV11-2 combines with J gene TRBJ1-6; no definite D call. Germline V lookup: CDR1 SGHAT, CDR2 FQNNGV. CDR3 length: 12 residues. Trimming left V 3 bases short and J 5 bases short, with 2 bases between. The CDR3 DNA reads as TGTGCCAGCAGCTTTAATAATTCACCCCTCCACTTT. Its protein is CASSFNNSPLHF.

This chain uses TRBV15 with TRBJ2-7, with 7 bases fitting TRBD1. Germline lookup yields CDR1 LNHNV and CDR2 YYDKDF (reference sequence). The CDR3 sequence is 15 residues long. V lost 2 bases to trimming and J lost 5 bases; unmatched junction nucleotides: 9. The CDR3 here is CATSRKPTGDNEQYF. The CDR3, as DNA: TGTGCCACCAGCAGAAAACCCACAGGGGACAACGAGCAGTACTTC.

The chain uses TRBV5-1 and TRBJ1-5, with no clear D. Germline assignment: CDR1 SGHRS and CDR2 YFSETQ. The CDR3 has 15 residues. Trimming removed 1 base from V and 3 bases from J, with 11 bases in between. CDR3 nucleotides: TGCGCCAGCAGCTTGACCGGGAAAGACAATCAGCCCCAGCATTTT. Translation gives CASSLTGKDNQPQHF.

The genes are TRBV7-6 and TRBJ2-7, with D perhaps TRBD2 (6 bases). This CDR3 comprises 13 residues. Germline CDR1 reads SGHVS; CDR2 reads FNYEAQ. Trimming removed 5 bases at V and 6 bases at J, with 14 bases between. Written as DNA, the CDR3 is TGTGCCAGCAGCCCGGGGCAGGGAGGCGAGCAGTACTTC. Protein: CASSPGQGGEQYF.

V usage is TRBV20-1 and J usage is TRBJ2-7, with D hard to call. The germline CDR1 and CDR2 sequences are DFQATT and SNEGSKA (reference sequence). Trimming took 0 bases from V and 9 from J, leaving 9 bases between them. There are 11 residues in the CDR3. The CDR3 sequence is CSARDRVWQYF. The CDR3, as DNA: TGCAGTGCTAGAGATCGGGTGTGGCAGTACTTC.

The rearrangement joins TRBV6-2 or TRBV6-3 to TRBJ1-5; D is perhaps TRBD1 (5 bases). CDR1 is MNHEY and CDR2 is SVGEGT in the germline V gene. V was cut by 0 bases and J by 10 bases, with 13 bases left in between. This CDR3 contains 14 residues. CDR3 nucleotides: TGTGCCAGCAGTTACTCCGCCAGGGAATTCCCCCAGCATTTT. This encodes CASSYSAREFPQHF.

This chain links TRBV27 with TRBJ1-1; D possibly corresponds to TRBD1 (6 bases). The CDR3 length is 14 residues. Trimming left V 3 bases short and J 3 bases short, with 11 bases between. The germline CDR1 and CDR2 sequences are MNHEY and SMNVEV (reference sequence). CDR3 nucleotide sequence: TGTGCCAGCAGTTTGAACAGGGTGTACACTGAAGCTTTCTTT. Amino acids: CASSLNRVYTEAFF.

This clone was found once. The chain links TRBV7-9 to TRBJ2-5, with D perhaps TRBD2 (6 bases). V lost 0 bases, J lost 5 bases, and 10 bases lay in between. The CDR3 contains 14 residues. The germline V gene has CDR1 SEHNR and CDR2 FQNEAQ (reference sequence). As DNA, the CDR3 is TGTGCCAGCAGCTTAGCGGGAGGTGGTGAGACCCAGTACTTC. Translated, it gives CASSLAGGGETQYF.

The chain is built from TRBV9 and TRBJ2-7; 9 bases are shared with TRBD1. The CDR3 loop spans 15 amino acids. With V trimmed by 2 bases and J by 3 bases, 6 bases remained unmatched. Germline-derived CDR1 and CDR2 are SGDLS and YYNGEE. CDR3 amino acids: CASSVQTGGYYEQYF. The CDR3 coding sequence is TGTGCCAGCAGCGTTCAGACAGGGGGTTACTACGAGCAGTACTTC. The full variable domain, rest sourced from reference TRBV9 and TRBJ2-7, is DSGVTQTPKHLITATGQRVTLRCSPRSGDLSVYWYQQSLDQGLQFLIQYYNGEERAKGNILERFSAQQFPDLHSELNLSSLELGDSALYFCASSVQTGGYYEQYFGPGTRLTVT.

The chain has TRBV28 and TRBJ1-6, with D hard to call. CDR1 and CDR2 from the germline V gene are MDHEN and SYDVKM. V gave up 2 bases and J gave up 6 bases, with 17 bases separating them. This CDR3 has 17 residues. CDR3 sequence reads: CASSLPFEGGFNSPLHF. Here the CDR3 DNA reads TGTGCCAGCAGTTTACCCTTTGAGGGTGGGTTTAATTCACCCCTCCACTTT.

This clone was picked up many times. The chain combines TRBV28 with TRBJ2-3; D remains ambiguous. CDR1 and CDR2 from the germline V gene are MDHEN and SYDVKM. V was shortened by 4 bases and J by 2 bases, with 13 bases between the two germline ends. The CDR3 runs to 15 residues. The CDR3 spells CASSSPPAVTDTQYF. The CDR3, as DNA: TGTGCCAGCAGTTCCCCTCCCGCGGTCACAGATACGCAGTATTTT.

The rearrangement joins TRBV28 to TRBJ2-2; 11 bases agree with TRBD2. Germline values: CDR1 MDHEN, CDR2 SYDVKM. V was clipped by 3 bases and J by 5 bases; unmatched bases: 5. This CDR3 region has 16 residues. The CDR3 DNA is TGTGCCAGCAGTTTGTTGACTAGCGGGAAAACCGGGGAGCTGTTTTTT. Its translation: CASSLLTSGKTGELFF. The full variable domain, its missing parts supplied by reference TRBV28 and TRBJ2-2, is DVKVTQSSRYLVKRTGEKVFLECVQDMDHENMFWYRQDPGLGLRLIYFSYDVKMKEKGDIPEGYSVSREKKERFSLILESASTNQTSMYLCASSLLTSGKTGELFFGEGSRLTVL.

The V and J genes are TRBV27 and TRBJ1-2; TRBD1 agrees at 7 bases. The CDR3 totals 15 residues. Germline trimming cut 7 bases from V and 3 bases from J; bases unmatched to any gene: 11. The germline CDR1 and CDR2 sequences are MNHEY and SMNVEV (reference sequence). CDR3 sequence: CASKTPGTADYGYTF. The CDR3 DNA is TGTGCCAGCAAGACGCCCGGGACAGCCGACTATGGCTACACCTTC.

The chain joins TRBV5-1 to TRBJ2-1; D gene unclear. Germline CDR1 reads SGHRS; CDR2 reads YFSETQ. The length of the CDR3 is 15 residues. The V end was cut by 0 bases, the J end by 0 bases, with 7 bases between. CDR3 DNA sequence: TGCGCCAGCAGCTTGGCTGTCAGCTCCTACAATGAGCAGTTCTTC. This sequence encodes CASSLAVSSYNEQFF.

The chain combines TRBV6-5 with TRBJ2-1; possible D gene TRBD2, 5 bases. The CDR3 runs 15 residues. V dropped 6 bases and J dropped 4 bases, with 16 bases sitting between them. Germline V gene data show CDR1 as MNHEY and CDR2 as SVGAGI. DNA for the CDR3: TGTGCCAGCAGCGTCGACTCTACGGGGTACAATGAGCAGTTCTTC. This gives the protein CASSVDSTGYNEQFF.

CDR3 region: CASSQVEVSPQYF. DNA for the CDR3: TGTGCCAGCAGCCAAGTAGAAGTTTCCCCCCAGTACTTC. The J gene is TRBJ2-5, the V gene TRBV3-1 (or the pseudogene TRBV3-2), with unresolved D. Per germline, CDR1 LGHDT and CDR2 YNNKEL (reference sequence). The V gene lost 1 base and the J gene lost 9 bases, with 12 bases spanning the gap. The CDR3 loop spans 13 amino acids.

The chain recombines TRBV28 with TRBJ2-1, with 7 nucleotides matching TRBD1. CDR1 MDHEN and CDR2 SYDVKM come from the germline V gene. Unmatched junction bases numbered 2, after V lost 2 bases and J lost 1 base. CDR3 length equals 15 residues. The CDR3 region is CASSLTGVSYNEQFF. CDR3 nucleotide sequence: TGTGCCAGCAGTTTAACAGGGGTATCCTACAATGAGCAGTTCTTC. Using reference TRBV28 and TRBJ2-1 for the parts outside the CDR3, the full variable domain is DVKVTQSSRYLVKRTGEKVFLECVQDMDHENMFWYRQDPGLGLRLIYFSYDVKMKEKGDIPEGYSVSREKKERFSLILESASTNQTSMYLCASSLTGVSYNEQFFGPGTRLTVL.

The rearrangement joins TRBV4-2 to TRBJ1-6, with D unclear. This CDR3 is 15 amino acids long. The germline gives CDR1 LGHNA, CDR2 YNFKEQ. V lost 4 bases, J lost 7 bases, and 14 bases lay in between. The CDR3 sequence is CASSRLGEGNSPLHF. In DNA form, the CDR3 reads TGTGCCAGCAGCCGGCTTGGGGAGGGAAATTCACCCCTCCACTTT.

The rearrangement links TRBV28 to TRBJ2-4; 7 bases are a match to TRBD1. Unmatched junction bases numbered 8, after V lost 3 bases and J lost 0 bases. This CDR3 spans 17 amino acids. Germline CDR1 and CDR2: MDHEN and SYDVKM. The CDR3 loop is CASSFLDRTLAKNIQYF. DNA of the CDR3: TGTGCCAGCAGTTTTTTGGACAGGACTCTAGCCAAAAACATTCAGTACTTC.

V gene TRBV9 combines with J gene TRBJ2-2; TRBD2 matches 8 bases. The ends lost 0 bases at V and 6 bases at J; junction bases unmatched: 10. The germline V gene has CDR1 SGDLS and CDR2 YYNGEE. This CDR3 is built from 17 residues. This CDR3 reads CASSVASSGNRAGELFF. CDR3 bases: TGTGCCAGCAGCGTAGCTAGTAGCGGGAATAGAGCCGGGGAGCTGTTTTTT.

This clone was observed a single time. Written as DNA, the CDR3 is TGCGCCAGCAGCATTCGGGCCGCGGGTTATGGCTACACCTTC. Protein product: CASSIRAAGYGYTF. This chain uses TRBV5-1 with TRBJ1-2; no reliable D call. Trimming shortened V by 4 bases and J by 5 bases, and 15 bases separated the two germline ends. This CDR3 contains 14 residues. CDR1 is SGHRS and CDR2 is YFSETQ in the germline V gene.

The chain recombines TRBV11-3 with TRBJ2-7, with 9 bases fitting TRBD2. The J segment lost 2 bases and the V segment lost 5 bases, leaving 10 bases of the junction unmatched. Germline CDR1 SGHNT, CDR2 YENEEA. The CDR3 loop spans 16 amino acids. Here the CDR3 DNA reads TGTGCCAGCAGCCCAGGGTGGACTAGCGTTACCTACGAGCAGTACTTC. Encoded protein: CASSPGWTSVTYEQYF.

V gene TRBV6-4 combines with J gene TRBJ2-1; D may be TRBD2 (6 bases). The germline CDR1 and CDR2 sequences are MRHNA and SNTAGT. The CDR3 is 16 residues long. Trimming removed 4 bases from V and 5 bases from J, with 18 bases in between. For the CDR3, the DNA is TGTGCCAGCAGTGGGTCGGGGAGGACTGGAGACAATGAGCAGTTCTTC. This encodes CASSGSGRTGDNEQFF.

This rearrangement joins TRBV5-5 to TRBJ2-7; the match to TRBD1 covers 9 bases. V was pared by 3 bases and J by 8 bases, with 6 bases of the junction left unmatched. The CDR3 covers 13 residues. In germline, CDR1 is SGHKS, CDR2 YYEKEE (reference sequence). The CDR3 region has the DNA TGTGCCAGCAGCTGGGGACAGGGTGATAAGCAGTACTTC. Amino acids: CASSWGQGDKQYF.

V usage is TRBV10-3 and J usage is TRBJ2-7, with a possible D match to TRBD1 (6 bases). V was cut by 5 bases and J by 7 bases, with 12 bases left in between. The CDR3 has 12 residues. Germline V gene lookup returns CDR1 ENHRY and CDR2 SYGVKD. Here the CDR3 reads CAISSATGEQYF. The CDR3 DNA is TGTGCCATCAGTTCAGCCACAGGGGAGCAGTACTTC.

This clone was observed a single time. V is TRBV7-9 and J is TRBJ2-1; 8 nucleotides match TRBD1. The CDR3 has 14 residues. The V segment lost 7 bases and the J segment 6 bases; nucleotides outside the gene matches: 8. CDR1 SEHNR and CDR2 FQNEAQ come from the germline V gene (reference sequence). In nucleotides, the CDR3 is TGTGCCAGCACCCCGGACAGGGTGGGCAATGAGCAGTTCTTC. It encodes CASTPDRVGNEQFF.

The chain couples TRBV19 to TRBJ2-7; 7 bases fit TRBD2. V dropped 6 bases and J dropped 2; count of bases not matched to a gene: 13. Germline V gene lookup returns CDR1 LNHDA and CDR2 SQIVND (reference sequence). The CDR3 runs 16 residues. The CDR3 protein is CASSAVGGSRTYEQYF. In nucleotides, the CDR3 is TGTGCCAGTAGCGCCGTCGGCGGGAGTAGGACCTACGAGCAGTACTTC.

This clone was seen at least ten times. This sequence joins TRBV7-2 and TRBJ1-5; 8 bases are shared with TRBD1. Germline values: CDR1 SGHTA, CDR2 FQGNSA. The CDR3 sequence is 14 residues long. V was clipped by 5 bases and J by 2 bases; unmatched bases: 2. DNA for the CDR3: TGTGCCAGCAGCCCGACAGGGGGCAATCAGCCCCAGCATTTT. Protein sequence: CASSPTGGNQPQHF.